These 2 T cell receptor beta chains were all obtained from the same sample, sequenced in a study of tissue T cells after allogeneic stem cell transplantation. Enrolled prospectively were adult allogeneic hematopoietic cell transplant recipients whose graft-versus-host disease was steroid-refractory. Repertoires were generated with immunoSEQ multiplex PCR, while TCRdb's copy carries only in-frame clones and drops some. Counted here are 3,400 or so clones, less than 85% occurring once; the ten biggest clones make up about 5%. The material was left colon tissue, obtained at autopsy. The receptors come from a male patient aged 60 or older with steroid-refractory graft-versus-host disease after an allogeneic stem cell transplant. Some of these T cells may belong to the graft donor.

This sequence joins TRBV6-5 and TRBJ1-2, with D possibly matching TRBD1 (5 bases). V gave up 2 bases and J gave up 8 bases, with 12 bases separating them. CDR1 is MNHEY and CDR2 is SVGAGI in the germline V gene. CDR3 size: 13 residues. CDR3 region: CASSYVRQGGYTF. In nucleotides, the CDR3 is TGTGCCAGCAGTTACGTTCGGCAGGGCGGCTACACCTTC.

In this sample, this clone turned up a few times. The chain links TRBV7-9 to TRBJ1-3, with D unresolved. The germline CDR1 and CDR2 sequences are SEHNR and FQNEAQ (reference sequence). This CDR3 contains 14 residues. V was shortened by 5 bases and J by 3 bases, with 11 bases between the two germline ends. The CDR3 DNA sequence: TGTGCCAGCAGCGGGGTCACCGGTGGAAACACCATATATTTT. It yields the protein CASSGVTGGNTIYF.